The source of this T cell receptor beta chain is a study of identical twins. Study findings and constraints: Zero-insertion analyses were open to partial confounding by invariant MAIT and iNKT cells. Low generation probability was overrepresented in out-of-frame alpha sequences shared by twins. The analysis was cross-sectional rather than longitudinal within donors.

One entry per CDR3 protein results from TCRdb running MiXCR on the 5' RACE reads. The table lists 1.5 million to 2 million distinct CDR3 sequences, 25% to 35% of them singletons, with around 0.3% in the top ten. Remarks on this clonotype: Its antigen is not known.

Germline CDR1 reads MNHEY; CDR2 reads SMNVEV (reference sequence). The CDR3 runs to 15 residues. The ends were cut back, 2 bases at V and 5 bases at J, with 16 bases in the middle. The rearrangement links TRBV27 to TRBJ2-7; no reliable D call. This clonotype originated in a newborn girl in good health. The specimen sequenced was cord blood. The CDR3 here is CASSLSPDHRNEQYF. CDR3 nucleotide sequence: TGTGCCAGCAGTTTAAGCCCGGACCACAGAAACGAGCAGTACTTC.